Below are 5 T cell receptor beta chains sequenced from a single sample in a study of T-cell memory formation after mild COVID-19. Each CDR3 protein gets one entry after TCRdb re-called the 5' RACE reads with MiXCR. The sample carries hundreds of thousands of distinct CDR3 sequences, 20% to 30% recorded once. The source material was PBMCs or a T cell subset sorted from them (not recorded which). All receptors derive from an adult woman who had mild COVID-19 (a few samples of this study predate the infection). Cell type and time point are not known.

This rearrangement joins TRBV6-5 to TRBJ2-3; D is perhaps TRBD1 (5 bases). Germline V gives CDR1 MNHEY, CDR2 SVGAGI. The V gene lost 0 bases and the J gene lost 3 bases, with 10 bases spanning the gap. This CDR3 is 15 amino acids long. CDR3 DNA sequence: TGTGCCAGCAGTTACTCGACAGCGACGACAGATACGCAGTATTTT. Its protein is CASSYSTATTDTQYF.

In its sample, this clonotype was seen once. The rearrangement joins TRBV2 to TRBJ1-5; no firm D call. V was clipped by 3 bases and J by 3 bases, with 9 bases between them. Germline assignment: CDR1 SNHLY and CDR2 FYNNEI. The CDR3 has 14 residues. The CDR3 region has the DNA TGTGCCAGCAGTGACCGACGAGTCAATCAGCCCCAGCATTTT. Residues: CASSDRRVNQPQHF. Drawing the rest from reference TRBV2 and TRBJ1-5, the complete variable domain is EPEVTQTPSHQVTQMGQEVILRCVPISNHLYFYWYRQILGQKVEFLVSFYNNEISEKSEIFDDQFSVERPDGSNFTLKIRSTKLEDSAMYFCASSDRRVNQPQHFGDGTRLSIL.

The rearrangement uses TRBV7-8 and TRBJ1-5; a weak D match, TRBD1 (6 bases). Germline values: CDR1 SGHVS, CDR2 FQNEAQ. The CDR3 runs to 14 residues. V dropped 4 bases and J dropped 5 bases, with 12 bases sitting between them. The CDR3: CASSYNAGDQPQHF. The CDR3 DNA reads TGTGCCAGCAGCTATAATGCAGGGGATCAGCCCCAGCATTTT.

This clonotype was seen a few times. J is TRBJ2-7 and V is TRBV15; D call uncertain. With 6 bases removed from V and 2 bases from J, the gap between germline ends came to 11 bases. The germline gives CDR1 LNHNV, CDR2 YYDKDF (reference sequence). This CDR3 has 13 residues. The CDR3: CATRPDGAYEQYF. CDR3 DNA: TGTGCCACCAGACCAGACGGCGCCTACGAGCAGTACTTC.

This clonotype was counted only a few times. V and J are TRBV6-6 and TRBJ1-1; TRBD1 matches 8 bases. The CDR3 consists of 12 residues. The ends lost 7 bases at V and 10 bases at J; junction bases unmatched: 8. Germline CDR1 MNHNY, CDR2 SVGAGI (reference sequence). Here the CDR3 reads CASNGQGSTAFF. DNA of the CDR3: TGTGCCAGCAACGGACAGGGCTCAACAGCTTTCTTT.